This T cell receptor (beta chain) was identified in a study of T and B cells in COVID-19 patients. Study context: Comorbidities linked to unfavorable COVID-19 outcome were present in about 90% of the roughly 20 active-infection patients.

This CDR3 contains 19 residues. J lost 5 bases, V lost 4 bases, and 15 bases had no gene match. Germline CDR1 SGHDT, CDR2 YYEEEE. General study results and limits: Clonality of TRB repertoires was high in active COVID-19; recovery brought above-healthy diversity and richness. In COVID-19 patients, T cell receptor beta variable and joining gene use was reportedly strongly skewed. Sorted SARS-CoV-2-responsive or tetramer+ T cells and CD4+, regulatory and CD8+ subsets were not yet sequenced.

Blood genomic DNA input for TRB amplification was roughly 250-550 ng. Multiplex PCR with BIOMED2 TRB-A/B primer pools amplified TRB rearrangements. TCRdb processed the multiplex PCR reads anew with MiXCR; each CDR3 protein has one entry. The sample holds thousands of distinct CDR3 sequences, about 22% seen once. This clonotype has just one count. The target antigen is unknown. Since a much larger clone is just one base distant, this may be a read error. The chain combines TRBV5-6 with TRBJ2-2; 12 bases line up with TRBD2. This TCR was sampled from a human donor who had recovered from COVID-19. Sequencing was carried out using blood. The CDR3 sequence is CASSVERLAGGPETGELFF. The DNA for the CDR3 is TGTGCCAGCAGCGTGGAGAGGCTAGCGGGGGGGCCGGAAACCGGGGAGCTGTTTTTT.